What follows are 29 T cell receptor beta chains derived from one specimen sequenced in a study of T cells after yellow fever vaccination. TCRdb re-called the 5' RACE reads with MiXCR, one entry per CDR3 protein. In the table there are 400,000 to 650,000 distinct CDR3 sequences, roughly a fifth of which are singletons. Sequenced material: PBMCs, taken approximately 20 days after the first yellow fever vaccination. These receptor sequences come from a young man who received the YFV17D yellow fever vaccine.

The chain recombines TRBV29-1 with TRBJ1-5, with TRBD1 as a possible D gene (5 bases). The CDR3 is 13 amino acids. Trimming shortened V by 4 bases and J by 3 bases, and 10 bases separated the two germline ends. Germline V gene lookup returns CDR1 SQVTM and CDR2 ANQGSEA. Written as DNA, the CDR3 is TGCAGCGTTGGTTGGGGGTCCAATCAGCCCCAGCATTTT. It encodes CSVGWGSNQPQHF.

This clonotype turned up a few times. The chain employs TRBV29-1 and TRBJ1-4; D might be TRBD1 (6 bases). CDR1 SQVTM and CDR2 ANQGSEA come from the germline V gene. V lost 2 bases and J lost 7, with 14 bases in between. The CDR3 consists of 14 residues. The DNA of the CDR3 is TGCAGCGTTGAACGGAACAGGGTCGGTGAAAAACTGTTTTTT. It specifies CSVERNRVGEKLFF. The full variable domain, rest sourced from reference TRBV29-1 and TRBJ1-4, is SAVISQKPSRDICQRGTSLTIQCQVDSQVTMMFWYRQQPGQSLTLIATANQGSEATYESGFVIDKFPISRPNLTFSTLTVSNMSPEDSSIYLCSVERNRVGEKLFFGSGTQLSVL.

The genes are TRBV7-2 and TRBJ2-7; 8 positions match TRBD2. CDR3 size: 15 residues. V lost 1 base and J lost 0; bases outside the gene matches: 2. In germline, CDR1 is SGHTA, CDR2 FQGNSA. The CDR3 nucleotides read TGTGCCAGCAGCTTAGACGGGGGGGGCTCCTACGAGCAGTACGTC. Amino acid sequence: CASSLDGGGSYEQYV.

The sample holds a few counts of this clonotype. The CDR3 DNA reads TGTGCCAGCAGCTGGGGGGCTCAAGGACAGGCGACCGGGGAGCTGTTTTTT. Its protein product is CASSWGAQGQATGELFF. J is TRBJ2-2 and V is TRBV21-1; whether TRBD1, the table's D call, matches the DNA was not checked. TRBV21-1 is annotated as a pseudogene. The CDR3 is made up of 17 amino acids.

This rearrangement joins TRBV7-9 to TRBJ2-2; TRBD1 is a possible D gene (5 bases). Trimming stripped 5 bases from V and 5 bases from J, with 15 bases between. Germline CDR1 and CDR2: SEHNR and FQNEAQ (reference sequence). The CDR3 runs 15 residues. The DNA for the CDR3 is TGTGCCAGCAGCCACCCGGGCAGGGATACCGGGGAGCTGTTTTTT. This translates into CASSHPGRDTGELFF.

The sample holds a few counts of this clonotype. In DNA, the CDR3 is TGTGCCAGCCAGGGGGGGGGAAGCTCCTACAATGAGCAGTTCTTC. Translation: CASQGGGSSYNEQFF. The rearrangement joins TRBV27 to TRBJ2-1; perhaps D is TRBD1 or TRBD2 (7 bases each). This CDR3 contains 15 residues. Trimming shortened V by 8 bases and J by 0 bases, and 14 bases separated the two germline ends. The V gene's germline CDR1 is MNHEY and CDR2 SMNVEV (reference sequence).

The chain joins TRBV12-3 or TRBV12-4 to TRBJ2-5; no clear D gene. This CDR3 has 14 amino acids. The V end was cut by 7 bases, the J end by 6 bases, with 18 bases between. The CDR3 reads CASTLGSGLKTQYF. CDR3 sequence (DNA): TGTGCCAGCACCCTTGGATCGGGCTTAAAGACCCAGTACTTC.

In DNA form, the CDR3 reads TGTGCCAGCAGTCATATTCTCGTGGGAGCGGGGGGGTCCTACGAGCAGTACTTC. Translated, it gives CASSHILVGAGGSYEQYF. The rearrangement uses TRBV7-3 and TRBJ2-7; 10 positions agree with TRBD2. The CDR3 loop spans 18 amino acids. The V segment lost 6 bases and the J segment 1 base; nucleotides outside the gene matches: 15. Germline CDR1 is SGHTA and CDR2 is FQGTGA.

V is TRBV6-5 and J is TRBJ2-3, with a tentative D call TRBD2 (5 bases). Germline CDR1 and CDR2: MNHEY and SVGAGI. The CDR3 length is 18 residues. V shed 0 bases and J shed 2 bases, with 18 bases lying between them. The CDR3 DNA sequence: TGTGCCAGCAGTTACTCGATCGGAAAGCAGGAGGACACAGATACGCAGTATTTT. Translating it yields CASSYSIGKQEDTDTQYF.

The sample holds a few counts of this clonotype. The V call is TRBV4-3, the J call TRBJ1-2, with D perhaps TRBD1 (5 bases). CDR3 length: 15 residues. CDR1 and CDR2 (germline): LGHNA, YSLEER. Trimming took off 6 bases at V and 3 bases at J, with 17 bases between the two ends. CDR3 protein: CASSSRVIPHYGYTF. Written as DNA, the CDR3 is TGCGCCAGCAGTAGCAGGGTAATCCCCCACTATGGCTACACCTTC.

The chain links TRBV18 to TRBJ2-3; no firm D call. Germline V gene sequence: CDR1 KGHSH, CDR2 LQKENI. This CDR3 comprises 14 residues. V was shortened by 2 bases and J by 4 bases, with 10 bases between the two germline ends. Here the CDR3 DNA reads TGTGCCAGCTCACCAACATTGGCAGCAGATACGCAGTATTTT. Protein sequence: CASSPTLAADTQYF.

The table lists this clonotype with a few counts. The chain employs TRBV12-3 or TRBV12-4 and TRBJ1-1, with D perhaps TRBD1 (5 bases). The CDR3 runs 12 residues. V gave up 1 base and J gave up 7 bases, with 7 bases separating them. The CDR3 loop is CASSLGTREAFF. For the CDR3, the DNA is TGTGCCAGCAGTTTAGGGACACGTGAAGCTTTCTTT.

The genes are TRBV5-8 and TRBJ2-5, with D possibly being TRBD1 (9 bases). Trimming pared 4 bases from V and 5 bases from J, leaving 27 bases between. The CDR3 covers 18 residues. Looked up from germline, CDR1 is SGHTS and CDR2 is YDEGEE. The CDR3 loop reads CASSRTQGAIAGTETQYF. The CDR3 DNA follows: TGTGCCAGCAGCCGAACACAGGGGGCGATAGCGGGGACGGAGACCCAGTACTTC. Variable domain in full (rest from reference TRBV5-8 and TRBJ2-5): EAGVTQSPTHLIKTRGQQATLRCSPISGHTSVYWYQQALGLGLQFLLWYDEGEERNRGNFPPRFSGRQFPNYSSELNVNALELEDSALYLCASSRTQGAIAGTETQYFGPGTRLLVL.

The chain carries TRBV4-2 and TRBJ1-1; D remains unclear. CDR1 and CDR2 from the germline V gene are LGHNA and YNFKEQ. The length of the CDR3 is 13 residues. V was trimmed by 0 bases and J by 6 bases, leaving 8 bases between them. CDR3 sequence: CASSQERGSEAFF. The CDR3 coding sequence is TGTGCCAGCAGCCAAGAACGGGGATCTGAAGCTTTCTTT.

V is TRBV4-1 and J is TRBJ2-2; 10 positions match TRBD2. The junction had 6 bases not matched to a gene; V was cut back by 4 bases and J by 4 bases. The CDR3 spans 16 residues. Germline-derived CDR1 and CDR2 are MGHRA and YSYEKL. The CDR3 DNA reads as TGCGCCAGCAGCCCTCGACTAGCGGGTGCCACCGGGGAGCTGTTTTTT. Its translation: CASSPRLAGATGELFF.

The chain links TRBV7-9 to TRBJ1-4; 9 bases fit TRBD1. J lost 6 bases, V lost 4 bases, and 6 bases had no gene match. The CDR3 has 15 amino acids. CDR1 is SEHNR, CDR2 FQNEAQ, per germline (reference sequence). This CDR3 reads CASSYQQGADEKLFF. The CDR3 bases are TGTGCCAGCAGCTACCAACAGGGGGCCGATGAAAAACTGTTTTTT.

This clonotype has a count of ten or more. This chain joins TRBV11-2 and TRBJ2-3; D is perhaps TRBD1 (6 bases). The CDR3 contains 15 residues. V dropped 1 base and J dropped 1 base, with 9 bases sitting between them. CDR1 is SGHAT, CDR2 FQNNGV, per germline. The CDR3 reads CASSLGGTRTDTQYF. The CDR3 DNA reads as TGTGCCAGCAGCTTAGGGGGGACACGCACAGATACGCAGTATTTT. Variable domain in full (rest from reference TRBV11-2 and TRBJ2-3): EAGVAQSPRYKIIEKRQSVAFWCNPISGHATLYWYQQILGQGPKLLIQFQNNGVVDDSQLPKDRFSAERLKGVDSTLKIQPAKLEDSAVYLCASSLGGTRTDTQYFGPGTRLTVL.

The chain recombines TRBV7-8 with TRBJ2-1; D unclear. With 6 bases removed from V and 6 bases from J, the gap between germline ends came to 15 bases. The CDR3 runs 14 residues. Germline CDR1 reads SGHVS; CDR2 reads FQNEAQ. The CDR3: CASSGDKGPNEQFF. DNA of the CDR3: TGTGCCAGCAGTGGGGATAAAGGGCCCAATGAGCAGTTCTTC.

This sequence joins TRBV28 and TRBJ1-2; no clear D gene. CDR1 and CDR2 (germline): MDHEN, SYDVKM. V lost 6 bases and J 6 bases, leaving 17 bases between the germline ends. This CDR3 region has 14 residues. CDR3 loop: CASSPRLGRDGYTF. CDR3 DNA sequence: TGTGCCAGCAGCCCTCGATTGGGGAGGGATGGCTACACCTTC.

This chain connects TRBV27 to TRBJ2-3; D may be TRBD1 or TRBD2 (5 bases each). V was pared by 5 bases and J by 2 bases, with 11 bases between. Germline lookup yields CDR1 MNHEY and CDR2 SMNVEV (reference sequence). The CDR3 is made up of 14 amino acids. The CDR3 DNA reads TGTGCCAGCAGTCCCAGGGACCCCACAGATACGCAGTATTTT. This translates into CASSPRDPTDTQYF.

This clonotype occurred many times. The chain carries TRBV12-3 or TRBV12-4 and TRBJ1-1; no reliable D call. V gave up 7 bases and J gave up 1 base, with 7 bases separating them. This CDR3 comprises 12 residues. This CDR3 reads CASNRWNTEAFF. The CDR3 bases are TGTGCCAGCAATCGGTGGAACACTGAAGCTTTCTTT.

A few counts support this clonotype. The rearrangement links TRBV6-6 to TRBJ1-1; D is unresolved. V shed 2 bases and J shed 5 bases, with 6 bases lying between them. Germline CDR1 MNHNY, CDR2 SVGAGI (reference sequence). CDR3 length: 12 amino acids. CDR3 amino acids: CASSYKGTEAFF. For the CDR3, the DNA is TGTGCCAGCAGTTACAAGGGAACTGAAGCTTTCTTT.

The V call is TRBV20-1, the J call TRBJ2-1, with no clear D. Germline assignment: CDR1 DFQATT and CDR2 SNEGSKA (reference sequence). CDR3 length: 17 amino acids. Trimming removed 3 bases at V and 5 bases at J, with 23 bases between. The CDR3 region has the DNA TGCAGTGCTAGCCCCTCTTCCGGCGTCTTTATTGACAATGAGCAGTTCTTC. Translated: CSASPSSGVFIDNEQFF.

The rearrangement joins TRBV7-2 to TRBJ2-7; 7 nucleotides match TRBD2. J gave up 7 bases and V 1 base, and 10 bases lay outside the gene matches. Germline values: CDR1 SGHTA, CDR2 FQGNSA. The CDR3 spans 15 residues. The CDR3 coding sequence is TGTGCCAGCAGCTTAGACGGTTATAGGGGAGGGGAGCAGTACGTC. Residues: CASSLDGYRGGEQYV.

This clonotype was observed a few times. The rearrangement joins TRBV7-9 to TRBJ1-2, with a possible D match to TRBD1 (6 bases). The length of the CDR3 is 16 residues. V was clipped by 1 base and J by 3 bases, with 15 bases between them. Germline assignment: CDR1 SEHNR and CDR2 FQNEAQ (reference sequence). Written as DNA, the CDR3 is TGTGCCAGCAGCTTAGGTCTCAGGGGAAGGGACTATGGCTACACCTTC. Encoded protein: CASSLGLRGRDYGYTF.

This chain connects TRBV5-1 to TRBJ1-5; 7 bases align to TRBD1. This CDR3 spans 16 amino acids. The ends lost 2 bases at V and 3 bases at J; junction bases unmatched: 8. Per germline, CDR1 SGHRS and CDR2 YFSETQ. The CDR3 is CASSFGDSFLNQPQHF. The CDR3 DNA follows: TGCGCCAGCAGCTTTGGGGACAGCTTCCTCAATCAGCCCCAGCATTTT.

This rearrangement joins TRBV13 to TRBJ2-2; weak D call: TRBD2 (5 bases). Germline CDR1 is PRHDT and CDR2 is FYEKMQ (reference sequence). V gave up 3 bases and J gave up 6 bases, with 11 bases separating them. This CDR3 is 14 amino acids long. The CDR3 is CASSFRMEAGELFF. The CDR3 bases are TGTGCCAGCAGCTTTAGGATGGAGGCCGGGGAGCTGTTTTTT.

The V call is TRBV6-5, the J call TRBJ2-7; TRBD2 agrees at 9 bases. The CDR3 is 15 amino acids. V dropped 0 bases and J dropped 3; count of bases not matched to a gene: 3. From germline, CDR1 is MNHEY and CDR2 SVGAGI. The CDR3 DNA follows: TGTGCCAGCAGTTACTCTAGCGGGGGTTACTACGAGCAGTACGTC. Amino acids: CASSYSSGGYYEQYV.

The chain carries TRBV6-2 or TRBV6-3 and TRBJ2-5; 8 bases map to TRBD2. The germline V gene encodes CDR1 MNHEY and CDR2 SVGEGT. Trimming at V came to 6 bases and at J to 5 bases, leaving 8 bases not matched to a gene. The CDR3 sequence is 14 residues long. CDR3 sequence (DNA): TGTGCCAGCAGATTACTAGCGGCGAGGGAGACCCAGTACTTC. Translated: CASRLLAARETQYF.